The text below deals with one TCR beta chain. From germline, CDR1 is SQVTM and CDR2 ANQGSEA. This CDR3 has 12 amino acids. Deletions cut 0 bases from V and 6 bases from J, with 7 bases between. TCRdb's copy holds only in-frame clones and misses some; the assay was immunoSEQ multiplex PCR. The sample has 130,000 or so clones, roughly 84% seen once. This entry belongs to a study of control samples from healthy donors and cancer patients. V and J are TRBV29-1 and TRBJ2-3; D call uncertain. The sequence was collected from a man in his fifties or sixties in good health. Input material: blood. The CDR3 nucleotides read TGCAGCGTTGAAGAGGCTTTGGATACGCAGTATTTT. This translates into CSVEEALDTQYF.